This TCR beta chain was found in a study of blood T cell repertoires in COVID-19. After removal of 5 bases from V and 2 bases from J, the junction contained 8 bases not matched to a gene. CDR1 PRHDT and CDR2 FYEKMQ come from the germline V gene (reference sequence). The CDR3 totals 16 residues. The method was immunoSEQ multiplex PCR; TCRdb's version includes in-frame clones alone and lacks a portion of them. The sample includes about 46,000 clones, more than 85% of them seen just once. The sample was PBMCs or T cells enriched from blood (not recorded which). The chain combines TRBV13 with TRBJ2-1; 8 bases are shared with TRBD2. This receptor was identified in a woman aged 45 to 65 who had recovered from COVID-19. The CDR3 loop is CASSPHSGETYNEQFF. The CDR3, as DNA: TGTGCCAGCAGCCCCCATAGCGGGGAAACCTACAATGAGCAGTTCTTC.